This TCR beta chain was profiled in a study of cytomegalovirus exposure and HLA in healthy donors. This CDR3 contains 16 residues. Trimming cost V 0 bases and J 1 base, with 12 bases left between them. Germline V gene data show CDR1 as LGHNA and CDR2 as YNFKEQ. Whole-study results and caveats: Equally common other TCR beta chains were less clonally expanded than HLA-associated ones, a later analysis found.

In the PCR, 60 Vbeta and 13 Jbeta primers were used. Sequencing used immunoSEQ multiplex PCR; TCRdb keeps in-frame clones, though not all of them. The data show about 130,000 clones, about four fifths seen once. With regard to this clone: Its antigen is unidentified.

This sequence originates from a woman aged 55-69 years in good health and CMV-seropositive. The chain links TRBV4-2 to TRBJ2-5; TRBD1 is a possible D gene (5 bases). Sequences were obtained from PBMCs. The CDR3 sequence is CASSQDRGTTQETQYF. In DNA, the CDR3 is TGTGCCAGCAGCCAAGATAGGGGAACCACCCAAGAGACCCAGTACTTC.